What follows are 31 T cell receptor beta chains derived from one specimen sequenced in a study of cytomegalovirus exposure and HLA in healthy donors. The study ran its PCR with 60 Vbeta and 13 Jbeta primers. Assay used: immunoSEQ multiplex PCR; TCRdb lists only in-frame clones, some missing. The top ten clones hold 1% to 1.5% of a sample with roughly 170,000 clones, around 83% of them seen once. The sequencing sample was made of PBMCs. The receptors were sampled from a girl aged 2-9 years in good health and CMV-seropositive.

CDR3 sequence reads: CASSSGRGGPDTQYF. DNA of the CDR3: TGCGCCAGCAGCTCTGGCAGAGGGGGCCCAGATACGCAGTATTTT. The chain is built from TRBV5-1 and TRBJ2-3, with 7 nucleotides matching TRBD1. From germline, CDR1 is SGHRS and CDR2 YFSETQ. This CDR3 has 15 residues. J was trimmed by 4 bases and V by 3 bases; bases with no gene match: 8.

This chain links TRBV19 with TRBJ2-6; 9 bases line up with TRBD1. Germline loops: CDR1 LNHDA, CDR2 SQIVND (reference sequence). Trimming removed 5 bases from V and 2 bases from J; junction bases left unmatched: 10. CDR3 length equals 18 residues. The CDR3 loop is CASSQTTGGRTGANVLTF. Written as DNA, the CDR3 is TGTGCCAGTAGTCAAACCACAGGGGGCAGAACTGGGGCCAACGTCCTGACTTTC. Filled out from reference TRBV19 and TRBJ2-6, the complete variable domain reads DGGITQSPKYLFRKEGQNVTLSCEQNLNHDAMYWYRQDPGQGLRLIYYSQIVNDFQKGDIAEGYSVSREKKESFPLTVTSAQKNPTAFYLCASSQTTGGRTGANVLTFGAGSRLTVL.

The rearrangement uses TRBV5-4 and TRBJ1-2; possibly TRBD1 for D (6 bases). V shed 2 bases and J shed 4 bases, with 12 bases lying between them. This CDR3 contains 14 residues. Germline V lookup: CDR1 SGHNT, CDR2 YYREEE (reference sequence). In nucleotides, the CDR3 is TGTGCCAGCAGCTTTCCGGACAGTAGCTATGGCTACACCTTC. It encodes CASSFPDSSYGYTF.

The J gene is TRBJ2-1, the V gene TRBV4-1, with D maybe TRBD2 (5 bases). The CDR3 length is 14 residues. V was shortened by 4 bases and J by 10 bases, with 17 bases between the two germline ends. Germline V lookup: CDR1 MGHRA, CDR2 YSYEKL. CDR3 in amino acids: CASSPTRRRWEQFF. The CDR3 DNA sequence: TGCGCCAGCAGCCCAACACGCCGGAGGTGGGAGCAGTTCTTC.

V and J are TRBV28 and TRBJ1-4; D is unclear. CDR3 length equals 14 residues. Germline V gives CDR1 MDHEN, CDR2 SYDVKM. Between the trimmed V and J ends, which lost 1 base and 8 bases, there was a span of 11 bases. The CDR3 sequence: CASSLLGRPEKLFF. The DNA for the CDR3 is TGTGCCAGCAGTTTATTAGGGAGACCAGAAAAACTGTTTTTT.

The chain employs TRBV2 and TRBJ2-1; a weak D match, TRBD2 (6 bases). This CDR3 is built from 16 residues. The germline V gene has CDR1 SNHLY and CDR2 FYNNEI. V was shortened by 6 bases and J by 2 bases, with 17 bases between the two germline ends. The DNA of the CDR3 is TGTGCCAGCAGGCACCTACTAGCTATCCCCTACAATGAGCAGTTCTTC. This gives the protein CASRHLLAIPYNEQFF.

CDR3 in amino acids: CASSVNGGLNYGYTF. The CDR3 nucleotides read TGTGCCAGCAGCGTAAACGGGGGGCTGAACTATGGCTACACCTTC. The V gene is TRBV9, the J gene TRBJ1-2; D perhaps matches TRBD1 (6 bases). Germline V gene lookup returns CDR1 SGDLS and CDR2 YYNGEE. Trimming stripped 1 base from V and 2 bases from J, with 12 bases between. The CDR3 runs to 15 residues.

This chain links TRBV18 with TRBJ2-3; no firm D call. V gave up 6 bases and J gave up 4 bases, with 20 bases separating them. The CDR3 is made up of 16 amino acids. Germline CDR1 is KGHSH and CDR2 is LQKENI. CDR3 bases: TGTGCCAGCTCTTCGGTCCTCGGGTCCCAACCAGATACGCAGTATTTT. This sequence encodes CASSSVLGSQPDTQYF.

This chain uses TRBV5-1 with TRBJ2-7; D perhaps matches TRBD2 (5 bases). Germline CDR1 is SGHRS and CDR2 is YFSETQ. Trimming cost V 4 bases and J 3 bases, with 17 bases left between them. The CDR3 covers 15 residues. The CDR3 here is CASSRKRAEYYEQYF. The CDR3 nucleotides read TGCGCCAGCAGCCGTAAGAGGGCAGAGTACTACGAGCAGTACTTC.

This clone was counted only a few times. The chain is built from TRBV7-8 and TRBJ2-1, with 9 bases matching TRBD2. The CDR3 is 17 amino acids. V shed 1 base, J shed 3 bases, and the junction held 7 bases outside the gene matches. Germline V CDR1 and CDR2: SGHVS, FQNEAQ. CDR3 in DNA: TGTGCCAGCAGCTTAGGTACCGGGACTAGCAGCTACAATGAGCAGTTCTTC. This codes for CASSLGTGTSSYNEQFF.

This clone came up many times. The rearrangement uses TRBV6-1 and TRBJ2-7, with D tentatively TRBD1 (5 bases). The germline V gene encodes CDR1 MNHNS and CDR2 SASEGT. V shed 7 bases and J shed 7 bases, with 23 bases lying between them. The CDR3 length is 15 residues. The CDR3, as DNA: TGTGCCAGCACCAACCCGGGCAGGGTGAAAGGAGAGCAGTACTTC. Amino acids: CASTNPGRVKGEQYF.

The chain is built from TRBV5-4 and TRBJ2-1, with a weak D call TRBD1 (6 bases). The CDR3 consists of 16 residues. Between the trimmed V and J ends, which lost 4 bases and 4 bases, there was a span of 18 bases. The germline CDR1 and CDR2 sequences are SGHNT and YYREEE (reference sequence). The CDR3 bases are TGTGCCAGCAGCGTCGATTTTGGGGGCGAGTACAATGAGCAGTTCTTC. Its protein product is CASSVDFGGEYNEQFF.

In DNA form, the CDR3 reads TGCGCCAGCAGCTTGGAACCCAGGGCCAACTACGAGCAGTACTTC. Its translation is CASSLEPRANYEQYF. The J gene is TRBJ2-7, the V gene TRBV5-1; weak D call: TRBD1 (5 bases). Germline V gives CDR1 SGHRS, CDR2 YFSETQ. This CDR3 is 15 amino acids long. The V end lost 0 bases, the J end lost 3 bases, and 13 bases lay between the germline ends. The complete variable domain, with remaining parts taken from reference TRBV5-1 and TRBJ2-7, reads KAGVTQTPRYLIKTRGQQVTLSCSPISGHRSVSWYQQTPGQGLQFLFEYFSETQRNKGNFPGRFSGRQFSNSRSEMNVSTLELGDSALYLCASSLEPRANYEQYFGPGTRLTVT.

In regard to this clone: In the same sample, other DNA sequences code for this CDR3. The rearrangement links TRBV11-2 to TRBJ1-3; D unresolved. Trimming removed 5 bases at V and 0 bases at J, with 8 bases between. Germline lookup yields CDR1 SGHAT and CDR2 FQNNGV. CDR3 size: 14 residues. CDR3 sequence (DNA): TGTGCCAGCAGCCGCGGGTCCTCTGGAAACACCATATATTTT. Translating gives CASSRGSSGNTIYF.

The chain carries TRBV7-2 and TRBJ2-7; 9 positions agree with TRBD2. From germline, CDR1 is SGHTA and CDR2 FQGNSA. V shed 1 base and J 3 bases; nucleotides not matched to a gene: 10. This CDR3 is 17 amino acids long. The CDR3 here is CASSLETSGGGLYEQYF. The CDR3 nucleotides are TGTGCCAGCAGCTTAGAGACTAGCGGAGGCGGCCTCTACGAGCAGTACTTC.

For the CDR3, the DNA is TGCGCCAGCAGCACCTTTTTAGCGGGGGGGCTGAATACGCAGTATTTT. Translated, it gives CASSTFLAGGLNTQYF. The chain uses TRBV5-1 and TRBJ2-3, with TRBD2 matching 11 bases. This CDR3 contains 16 residues. Unmatched junction bases numbered 11, after V lost 4 bases and J lost 7 bases. The germline CDR1 and CDR2 sequences are SGHRS and YFSETQ.

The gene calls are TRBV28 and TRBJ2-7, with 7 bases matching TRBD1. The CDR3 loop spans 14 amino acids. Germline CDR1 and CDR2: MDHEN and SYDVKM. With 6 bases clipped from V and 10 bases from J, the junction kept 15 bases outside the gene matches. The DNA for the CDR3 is TGTGCCAGCAGCCGACACGACAGGGTGGGAGTACAGTACTTC. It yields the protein CASSRHDRVGVQYF.

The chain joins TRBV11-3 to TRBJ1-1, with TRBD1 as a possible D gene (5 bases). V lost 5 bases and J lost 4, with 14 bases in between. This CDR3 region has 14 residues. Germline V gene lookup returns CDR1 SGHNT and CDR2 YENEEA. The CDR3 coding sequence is TGTGCCAGCAGCCCAATGGGGGGAATCACTGAAGCTTTCTTT. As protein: CASSPMGGITEAFF.

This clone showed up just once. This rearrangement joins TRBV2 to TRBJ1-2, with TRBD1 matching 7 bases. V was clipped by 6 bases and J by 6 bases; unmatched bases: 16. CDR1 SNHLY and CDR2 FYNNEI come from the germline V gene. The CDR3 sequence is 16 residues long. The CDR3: CASRTGRIGGGDGYTF. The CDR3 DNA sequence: TGTGCCAGCAGGACAGGGCGCATCGGGGGTGGGGATGGCTACACCTTC.

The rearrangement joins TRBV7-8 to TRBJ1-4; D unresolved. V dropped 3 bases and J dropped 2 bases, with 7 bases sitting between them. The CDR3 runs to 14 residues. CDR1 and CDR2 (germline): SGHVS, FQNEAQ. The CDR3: CASSLVETNEKLFF. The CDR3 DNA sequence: TGTGCCAGCAGCTTGGTGGAGACTAATGAAAAACTGTTTTTT.

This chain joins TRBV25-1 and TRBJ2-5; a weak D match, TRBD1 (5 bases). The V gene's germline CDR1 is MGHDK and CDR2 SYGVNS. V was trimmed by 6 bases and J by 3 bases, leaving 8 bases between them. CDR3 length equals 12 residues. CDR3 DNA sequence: TGTGCCAGCAGGGCCAGGGAAGAGACCCAGTACTTC. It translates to CASRAREETQYF.

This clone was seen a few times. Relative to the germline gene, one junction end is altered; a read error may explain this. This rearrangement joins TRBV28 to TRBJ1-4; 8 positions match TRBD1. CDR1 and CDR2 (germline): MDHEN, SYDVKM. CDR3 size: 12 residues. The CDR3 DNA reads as TGTGCCAGCCAGGCTTTGAGGGACAGGTTCCTTTTT. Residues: CASQALRDRFLF.

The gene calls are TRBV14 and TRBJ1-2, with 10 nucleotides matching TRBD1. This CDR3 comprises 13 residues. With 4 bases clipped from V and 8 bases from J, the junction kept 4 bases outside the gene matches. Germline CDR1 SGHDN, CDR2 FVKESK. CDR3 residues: CASSRDRGGGYTF. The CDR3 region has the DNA TGTGCCAGCAGCCGGGACAGGGGAGGCGGCTACACCTTC.

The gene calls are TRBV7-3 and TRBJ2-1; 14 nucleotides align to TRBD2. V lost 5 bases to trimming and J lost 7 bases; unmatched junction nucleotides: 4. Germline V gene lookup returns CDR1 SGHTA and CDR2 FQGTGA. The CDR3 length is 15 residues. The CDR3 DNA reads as TGTGCCAGCAGCCTAGGGACTAGCGGGAGTAATGAGCAGTTCTTC. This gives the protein CASSLGTSGSNEQFF.

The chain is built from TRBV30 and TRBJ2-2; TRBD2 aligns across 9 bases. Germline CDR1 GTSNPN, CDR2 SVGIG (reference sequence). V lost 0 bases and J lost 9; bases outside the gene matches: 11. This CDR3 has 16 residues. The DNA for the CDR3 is TGTGCCTGGAGTGTGTGGGCTAGCGGGGCTAGCAGGGAGCTGTTTTTT. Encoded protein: CAWSVWASGASRELFF.

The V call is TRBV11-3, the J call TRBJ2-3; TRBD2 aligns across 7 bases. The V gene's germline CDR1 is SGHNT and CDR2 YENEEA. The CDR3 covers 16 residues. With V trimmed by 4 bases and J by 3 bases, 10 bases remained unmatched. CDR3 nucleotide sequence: TGTGCCAGCAGCTCCGGGCCAGGCGGGGGAACAGATACGCAGTATTTT. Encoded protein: CASSSGPGGGTDTQYF.

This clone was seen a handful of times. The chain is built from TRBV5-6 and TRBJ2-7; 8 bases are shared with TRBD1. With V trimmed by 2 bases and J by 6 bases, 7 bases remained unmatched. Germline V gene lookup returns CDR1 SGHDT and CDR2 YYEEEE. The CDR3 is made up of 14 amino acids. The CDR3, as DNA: TGTGCCAGCAGCTTCGACAGGGGAAGTCGCGAGCAGTACTTC. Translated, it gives CASSFDRGSREQYF.

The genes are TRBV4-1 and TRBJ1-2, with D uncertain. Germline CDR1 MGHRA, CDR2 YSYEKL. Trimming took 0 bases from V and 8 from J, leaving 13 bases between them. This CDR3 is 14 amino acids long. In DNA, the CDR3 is TGCGCCAGCAGCCAAGACCCCGGCGGTTGGGGCTACACCTTC. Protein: CASSQDPGGWGYTF.

The CDR3 DNA reads as TGTGCCAGCTCACCCGGGACAGGGGATCAGCCCCAGCATTTT. This gives the protein CASSPGTGDQPQHF. This chain joins TRBV18 and TRBJ1-5; 10 positions match TRBD1. The junction had 1 base not matched to a gene; V was cut back by 3 bases and J by 5 bases. This CDR3 has 14 amino acids. Looked up from germline, CDR1 is KGHSH and CDR2 is LQKENI.

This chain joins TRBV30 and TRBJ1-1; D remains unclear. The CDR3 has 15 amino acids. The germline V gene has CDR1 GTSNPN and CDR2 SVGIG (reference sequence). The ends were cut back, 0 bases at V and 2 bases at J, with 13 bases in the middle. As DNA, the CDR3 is TGTGCCTGGAGTGTAAGGCGTACAGTAAACACTGAAGCTTTCTTT. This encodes CAWSVRRTVNTEAFF.

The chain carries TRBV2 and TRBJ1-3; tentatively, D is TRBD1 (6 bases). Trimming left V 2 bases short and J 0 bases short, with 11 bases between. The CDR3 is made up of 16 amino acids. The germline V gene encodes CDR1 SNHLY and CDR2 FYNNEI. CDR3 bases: TGTGCCAGCAGTGAAAACACAGGGAGCTCTGGAAACACCATATATTTT. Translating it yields CASSENTGSSGNTIYF.